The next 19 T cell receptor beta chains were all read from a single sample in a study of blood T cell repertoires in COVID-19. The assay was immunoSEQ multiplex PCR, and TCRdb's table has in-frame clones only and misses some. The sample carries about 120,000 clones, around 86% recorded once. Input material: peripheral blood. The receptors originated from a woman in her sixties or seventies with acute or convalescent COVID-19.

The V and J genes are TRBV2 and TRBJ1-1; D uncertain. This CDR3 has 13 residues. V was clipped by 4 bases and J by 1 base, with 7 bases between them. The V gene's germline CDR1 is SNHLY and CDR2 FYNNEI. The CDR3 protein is CASSVEENTEAFF. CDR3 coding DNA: TGTGCCAGCAGTGTAGAAGAGAACACTGAAGCTTTCTTT.

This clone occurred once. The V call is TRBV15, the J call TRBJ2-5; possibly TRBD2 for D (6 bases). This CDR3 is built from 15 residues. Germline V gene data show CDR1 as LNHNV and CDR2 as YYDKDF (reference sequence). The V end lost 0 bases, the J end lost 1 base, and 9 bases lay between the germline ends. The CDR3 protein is CATSRDRGIQETQYF. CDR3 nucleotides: TGTGCCACCAGCAGAGATCGGGGGATCCAAGAGACCCAGTACTTC. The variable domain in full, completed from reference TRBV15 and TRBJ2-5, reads DAMVIQNPRYQVTQFGKPVTLSCSQTLNHNVMYWYQQKSSQAPKLLFHYYDKDFNNEADTPDNFQSRRPNTSFCFLDIRSPGLGDTAMYLCATSRDRGIQETQYFGPGTRLLVL.

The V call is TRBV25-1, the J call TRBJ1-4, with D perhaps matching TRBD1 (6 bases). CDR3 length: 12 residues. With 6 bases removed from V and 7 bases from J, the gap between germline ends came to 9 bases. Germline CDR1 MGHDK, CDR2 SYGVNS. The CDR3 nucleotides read TGTGCCAGCAGCCAGGGGAGTGAAAAACTGTTTTTT. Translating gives CASSQGSEKLFF.

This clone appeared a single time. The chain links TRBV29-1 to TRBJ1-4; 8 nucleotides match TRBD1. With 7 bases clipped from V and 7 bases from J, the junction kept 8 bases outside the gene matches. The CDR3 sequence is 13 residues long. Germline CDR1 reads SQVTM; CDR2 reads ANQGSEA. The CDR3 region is CSARQGMTEKLFF. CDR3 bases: TGCAGCGCCCGACAGGGGATGACTGAAAAACTGTTTTTT.

In DNA form, the CDR3 reads TGCGCCAGCAGCTCAGGACTGGGGGGGCCCTACGAGCAGTACTTC. This codes for CASSSGLGGPYEQYF. The V call is TRBV5-1, the J call TRBJ2-7; D may be TRBD2 (7 bases). The CDR3 contains 15 residues. Trimming cost V 3 bases and J 2 bases, with 15 bases left between them. Germline V lookup: CDR1 SGHRS, CDR2 YFSETQ.

The CDR3 DNA sequence: TGTGCCAGCAGCTTATTAACAGGGTTAGAGGGGCGGCTGTTTTTT. Encoded protein: CASSLLTGLEGRLFF. V is TRBV11-2 and J is TRBJ1-4, with D possibly matching TRBD1 (6 bases). This CDR3 has 15 residues. Germline V lookup: CDR1 SGHAT, CDR2 FQNNGV. V lost 2 bases and J lost 14, with 21 bases in between.

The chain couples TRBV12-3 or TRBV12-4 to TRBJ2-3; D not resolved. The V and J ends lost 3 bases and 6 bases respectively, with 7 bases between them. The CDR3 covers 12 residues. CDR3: CASSLTGDTQYF. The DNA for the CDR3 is TGTGCCAGCAGTTTGACCGGGGATACGCAGTATTTT.

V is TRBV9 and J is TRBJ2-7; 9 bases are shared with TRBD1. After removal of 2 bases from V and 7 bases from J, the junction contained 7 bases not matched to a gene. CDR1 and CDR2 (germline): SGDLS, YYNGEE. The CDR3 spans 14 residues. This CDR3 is CASSVGTGKGEQYF. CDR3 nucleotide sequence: TGTGCCAGCAGCGTTGGGACAGGGAAGGGGGAGCAGTACTTC.

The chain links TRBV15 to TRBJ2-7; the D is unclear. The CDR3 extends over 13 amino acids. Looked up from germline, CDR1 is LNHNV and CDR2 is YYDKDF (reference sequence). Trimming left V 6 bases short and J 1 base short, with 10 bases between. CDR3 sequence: CATSPTFSYEQYF. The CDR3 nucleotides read TGTGCCACCAGTCCGACTTTTTCCTACGAGCAGTACTTC.

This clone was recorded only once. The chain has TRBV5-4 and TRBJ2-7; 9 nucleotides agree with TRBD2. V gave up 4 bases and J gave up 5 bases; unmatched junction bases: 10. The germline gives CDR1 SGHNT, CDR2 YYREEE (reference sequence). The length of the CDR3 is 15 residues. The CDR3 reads CASSPQAGGPHEQYF. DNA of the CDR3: TGTGCCAGCAGCCCCCAGGCGGGGGGGCCCCACGAGCAGTACTTC.

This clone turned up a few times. The CDR3: CASSLWGAEAFF. The CDR3 DNA follows: TGTGCCAGCAGTTTATGGGGGGCTGAAGCTTTCTTT. The chain couples TRBV12-3 or TRBV12-4 to TRBJ1-1; a possible D gene is TRBD1 (5 bases). The CDR3 spans 12 residues. V was cut by 2 bases and J by 6 bases, with 7 bases left in between.

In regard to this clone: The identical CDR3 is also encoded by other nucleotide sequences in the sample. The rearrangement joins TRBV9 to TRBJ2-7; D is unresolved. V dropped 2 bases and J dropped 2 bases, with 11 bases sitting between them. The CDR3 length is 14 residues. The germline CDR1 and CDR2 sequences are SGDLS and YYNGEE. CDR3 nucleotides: TGTGCCAGCAGCGTCCAGACAAATCCCTACGAGCAGTACTTC. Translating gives CASSVQTNPYEQYF.

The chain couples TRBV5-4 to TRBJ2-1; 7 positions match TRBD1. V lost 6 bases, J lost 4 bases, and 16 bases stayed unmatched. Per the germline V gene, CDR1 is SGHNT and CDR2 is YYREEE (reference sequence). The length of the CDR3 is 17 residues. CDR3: CASIPVGPGQRYNEQFF. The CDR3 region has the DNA TGTGCCAGCATCCCCGTGGGTCCGGGACAGAGATACAATGAGCAGTTCTTC.

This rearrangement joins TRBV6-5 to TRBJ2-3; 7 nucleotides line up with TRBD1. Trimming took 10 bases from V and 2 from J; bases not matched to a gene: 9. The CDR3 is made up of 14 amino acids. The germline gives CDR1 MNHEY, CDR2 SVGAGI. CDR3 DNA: TGTGCCACCCAGAGGGGGACAGTCACAGATACGCAGTATTTT. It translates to CATQRGTVTDTQYF.

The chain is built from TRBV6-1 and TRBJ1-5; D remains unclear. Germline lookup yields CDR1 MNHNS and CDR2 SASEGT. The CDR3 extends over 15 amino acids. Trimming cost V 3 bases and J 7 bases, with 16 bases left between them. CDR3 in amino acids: CASSDPSGHGQPQHF. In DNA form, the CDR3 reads TGTGCCAGCAGTGACCCCAGCGGTCACGGACAGCCCCAGCATTTT.

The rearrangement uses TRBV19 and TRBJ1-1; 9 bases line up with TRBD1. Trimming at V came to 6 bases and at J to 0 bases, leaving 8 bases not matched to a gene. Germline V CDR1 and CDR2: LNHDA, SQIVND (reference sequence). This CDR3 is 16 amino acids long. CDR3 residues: CASRGQGVLLNTEAFF. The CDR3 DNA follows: TGTGCCAGTAGGGGACAGGGAGTCCTCCTGAACACTGAAGCTTTCTTT.

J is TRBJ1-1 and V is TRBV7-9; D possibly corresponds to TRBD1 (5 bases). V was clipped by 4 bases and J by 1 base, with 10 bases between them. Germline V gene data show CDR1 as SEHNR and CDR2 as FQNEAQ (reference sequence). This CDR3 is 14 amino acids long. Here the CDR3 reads CASSSMGQNTEAFF. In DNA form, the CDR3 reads TGTGCCAGCAGCTCAATGGGGCAGAACACTGAAGCTTTCTTT.

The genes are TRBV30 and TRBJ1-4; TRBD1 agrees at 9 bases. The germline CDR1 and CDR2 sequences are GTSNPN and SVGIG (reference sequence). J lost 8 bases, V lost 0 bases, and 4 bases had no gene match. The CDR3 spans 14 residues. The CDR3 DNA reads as TGTGCCTGGAGTGTGGGGACAGGGTACGAAAAACTGTTTTTT. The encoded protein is CAWSVGTGYEKLFF.

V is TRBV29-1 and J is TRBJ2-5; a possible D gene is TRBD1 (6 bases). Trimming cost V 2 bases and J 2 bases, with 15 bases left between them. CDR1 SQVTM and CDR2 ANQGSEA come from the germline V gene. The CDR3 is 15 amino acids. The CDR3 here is CSVEPQGGGQETQYF. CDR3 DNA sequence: TGCAGCGTTGAACCACAGGGTGGGGGTCAAGAGACCCAGTACTTC.